These T cell receptor beta chains were read from a single sample in a study of blood T cell repertoires in COVID-19. Sequencing used immunoSEQ multiplex PCR; TCRdb keeps in-frame clones, though not all of them. Among a few hundred thousand clones listed, 65% to 85% were seen once. The specimen sequenced was peripheral blood. These TCRs come from a woman aged 40 to 49 who had recovered from COVID-19. CDR3s include the opening cysteine and the closing phenylalanine or tryptophan. A D gene is named only where the DNA matches it firmly. Not every row has a clone size; where given, it reads once, few, many or a size class.

CDR3: CASSQRTGGNQPQHF; DNA: TGCGCCAGCAGCCAACGGACAGGGGGCAATCAGCCCCAGCATTTT; J: TRBJ1-5; length: 15; V: TRBV4-1; size: -; D: TRBD1
CDR3: CASSLKGTGELFF; DNA: TGTGCCAGCAGTTTGAAGGGGACCGGGGAGCTGTTTTTT; J: TRBJ2-2; length: 13; V: TRBV28; size: -; D: -
CDR3: CATSRGSFGEGKYF; DNA: -; J: TRBJ2-5; length: 14; V: TRBV15; size: -; D: -
CDR3: CASSWTGGYEQYF; DNA: TGCGCCAGCAGCTGGACAGGGGGCTACGAGCAGTACTTC; J: TRBJ2-7; length: 13; V: TRBV5-1; size: -; D: TRBD1
CDR3: CASSLKNGDYGYTF; DNA: TGCGCCAGCAGCTTGAAAAACGGAGACTATGGCTACACCTTC; J: TRBJ1-2; length: 14; V: TRBV5-1; size: -; D: -
CDR3: CASSQVPLSRGGLQQYF; DNA: TGTGCCAGCAGCCAAGTACCCCTCTCGCGGGGGGGCCTACAGCAGTACTTC; J: TRBJ2-7; length: 17; V: TRBV3-1/TRBV3-2; size: -; D: TRBD2
CDR3: CASSLGTGRSYNSPLHF; DNA: TGTGCCAGCAGTCTCGGGACAGGTCGCTCCTATAATTCACCCCTCCACTTT; J: TRBJ1-6; length: 17; V: TRBV21-1; size: -; D: -
CDR3: CASSHIGQISMNTEAFF; DNA: TGTGCCAGCAGCCATATAGGACAGATCTCGATGAACACTGAAGCTTTCTTT; J: TRBJ1-1; length: 17; V: TRBV3-1/TRBV3-2; size: -; D: -
CDR3: CASSEAGDSHQPQHF; DNA: TGTGCCAGCAGTGAAGCTGGGGACAGCCATCAGCCCCAGCATTTT; J: TRBJ1-5; length: 15; V: TRBV6-1; size: -; D: TRBD1
CDR3: CATSFGTGDDYGYTF; DNA: TGTGCCACCAGCTTCGGGACAGGGGACGACTATGGCTACACCTTC; J: TRBJ1-2; length: 15; V: TRBV10-3; size: -; D: TRBD1
CDR3: CATSRDRAYGYTF; DNA: TGTGCCACATCCCGGGACAGGGCCTATGGCTACACCTTC; J: TRBJ1-2; length: 13; V: TRBV10-3; size: -; D: TRBD1
CDR3: CASSPTTRNSPLHF; DNA: TGTGCCAGCAGCCCGACAACGAGAAATTCACCCCTCCACTTT; J: TRBJ1-6; length: 14; V: TRBV7-9; size: few; D: -
CDR3: CASSRPGGKRAFF; DNA: TGTGCCAGCAGCCGACCAGGGGGCAAGCGAGCTTTCTTT; J: TRBJ1-1; length: 13; V: TRBV7-9; size: few; D: TRBD1
CDR3: CASSQRGTDRGYTF; DNA: TGTGCCAGCAGCCAAAGAGGGACCGACAGGGGCTACACCTTC; J: TRBJ1-2; length: 14; V: TRBV14; size: -; D: -
CDR3: CASSMGHPREAFF; DNA: TGTGCCAGTAGCATGGGACACCCGAGAGAAGCTTTCTTT; J: TRBJ1-1; length: 13; V: TRBV19; size: once; D: -
CDR3: CASSLAGLNEQFF; DNA: TGTGCCAGCAGCTTAGCAGGGCTGAATGAGCAGTTCTTC; J: TRBJ2-1; length: 13; V: TRBV11-2; size: once; D: -
CDR3: CASSEAPETIYF; DNA: TGTGCCAGCAGTGAAGCACCCGAGACCATATATTTT; J: TRBJ1-3; length: 12; V: TRBV2; size: -; D: -
CDR3: CASSLGTGLNTEAFF; DNA: TGTGCCAGCAGCTTGGGGACAGGGTTGAACACTGAAGCTTTCTTT; J: TRBJ1-1; length: 15; V: TRBV5-4; size: -; D: TRBD1
CDR3: CASSPPPGGGEQFF; DNA: TGTGCCAGCTCACCACCGCCAGGGGGTGGTGAGCAGTTCTTC; J: TRBJ2-1; length: 14; V: TRBV18; size: few; D: TRBD1
CDR3: CASSERETDYEQYF; DNA: TGCGCCAGCAGTGAGAGAGAAACAGACTACGAGCAGTACTTC; J: TRBJ2-7; length: 14; V: TRBV10-2; size: once; D: -
CDR3: CASSPRTGTNQPQHF; DNA: TGTGCCAGCAGCCCGCGGACAGGGACAAATCAGCCCCAGCATTTT; J: TRBJ1-5; length: 15; V: TRBV7-2; size: -; D: TRBD1
CDR3: CASSHGQKLSNTEAFF; DNA: TGTGCCAGCAGCCATGGACAGAAACTATCGAACACTGAAGCTTTCTTT; J: TRBJ1-1; length: 16; V: TRBV7-9; size: -; D: -
CDR3: CASSQGGFTYEQYF; DNA: TGTGCCAGCAGCCAAGGGGGCTTTACCTACGAGCAGTACTTC; J: TRBJ2-7; length: 14; V: TRBV3-1/TRBV3-2; size: -; D: -
CDR3: CASSFWQNNEQFF; DNA: TGCGCCAGCAGCTTTTGGCAGAACAATGAGCAGTTCTTC; J: TRBJ2-1; length: 13; V: TRBV5-1; size: -; D: -
CDR3: CASSSTGKYEQYF; DNA: TGTGCCAGCAGTTCAACAGGGAAATACGAGCAGTACTTC; J: TRBJ2-7; length: 13; V: TRBV13; size: -; D: -
CDR3: CASRKGDQPQHF; DNA: TGTGCCAGCAGGAAGGGAGATCAGCCCCAGCATTTT; J: TRBJ1-5; length: 12; V: TRBV6-5; size: -; D: -
CDR3: CATSRDQFHEQYF; DNA: TGTGCCACCAGCAGAGATCAGTTCCACGAGCAGTACTTC; J: TRBJ2-7; length: 13; V: TRBV15; size: few; D: -
CDR3: CASGQTNRGTEAFF; DNA: TGTGCTAGTGGCCAAACAAACAGGGGCACTGAAGCTTTCTTT; J: TRBJ1-1; length: 14; V: TRBV12-5; size: -; D: TRBD1
CDR3: CATSPGAGMNTEAFF; DNA: TGTGCCACCTCTCCGGGAGCGGGTATGAACACTGAAGCTTTCTTT; J: TRBJ1-1; length: 15; V: TRBV28; size: -; D: -